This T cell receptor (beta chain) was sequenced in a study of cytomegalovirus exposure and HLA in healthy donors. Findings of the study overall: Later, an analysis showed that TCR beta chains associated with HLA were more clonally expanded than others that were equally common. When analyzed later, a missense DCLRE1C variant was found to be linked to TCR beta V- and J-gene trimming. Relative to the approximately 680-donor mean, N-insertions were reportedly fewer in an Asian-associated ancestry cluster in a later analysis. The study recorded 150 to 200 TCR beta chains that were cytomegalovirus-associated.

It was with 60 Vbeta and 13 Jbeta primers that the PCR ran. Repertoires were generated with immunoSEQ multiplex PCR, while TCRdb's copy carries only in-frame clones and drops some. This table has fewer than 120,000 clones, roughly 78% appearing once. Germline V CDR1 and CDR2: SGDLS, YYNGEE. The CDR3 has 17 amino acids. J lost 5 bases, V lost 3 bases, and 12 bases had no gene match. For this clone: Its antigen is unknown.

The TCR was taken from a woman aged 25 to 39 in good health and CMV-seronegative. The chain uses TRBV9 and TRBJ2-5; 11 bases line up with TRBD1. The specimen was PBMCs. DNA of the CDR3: TGTGCCAGCAGCGCGACCCCGGGACAGGGGGGTCGCGAGACCCAGTACTTC. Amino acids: CASSATPGQGGRETQYF.